A selection of T cell receptor beta chains follows, all from one sample in a study of blood T cells in healthy people across ages. TCRdb fed the 5' RACE reads into MiXCR, producing one record per CDR3 protein. Among 650,000 to 1,000,000 distinct CDR3 sequences listed, about 42% were seen once. Sequenced material: blood. All receptors derive from an elderly man in good health. Both conserved end residues are part of each CDR3. Each record gives: V gene, J gene, CDR3 protein.

v_gene: TRBV7-2; j_gene: TRBJ2-5; CDR3aa: CASSLGGGLKTQYF
v_gene: TRBV4-3; j_gene: TRBJ2-2; CDR3aa: CASSQVSNTGELFF
v_gene: TRBV2; j_gene: TRBJ2-7; CDR3aa: CASNALGGRTYEQYF
v_gene: TRBV12-3/TRBV12-4; j_gene: TRBJ2-1; CDR3aa: CASSSLGHAYKQFF
v_gene: TRBV7-3; j_gene: TRBJ2-5; CDR3aa: CASSTGETQYF
v_gene: TRBV11-3; j_gene: TRBJ2-7; CDR3aa: CASSLLLAGVNEQYF
v_gene: TRBV7-2; j_gene: TRBJ2-2; CDR3aa: CASSLLSRSGGELFF
v_gene: TRBV20-1; j_gene: TRBJ2-7; CDR3aa: CSARRGSATYEQYF
v_gene: TRBV14; j_gene: TRBJ2-2; CDR3aa: CASSQQGVGELFF
v_gene: TRBV11-2; j_gene: .; CDR3aa: CASSLAGTSANYEQYF
v_gene: TRBV19; j_gene: TRBJ1-5; CDR3aa: CASSIDEAYSNQPQHF